The next 21 T cell receptor beta chains were all read from a single sample in a study of HIV-infected children after antiretroviral therapy interruption. Treatment denoted: PENTA 11 planned treatment interruption arm or continuous ART arm. The TCR library was built from RNA with a 3' RACE protocol and unique molecular identifiers. TCRdb re-called the 3' RACE reads with MiXCR, one entry per CDR3 protein. The data show approximately 16,000 distinct CDR3 sequences, 3% to 3.5% seen once. This specimen was CD45RO+ CD8+ T cells from PBMCs, pooled from several time points, taken from a donor given antiretroviral therapy, either interrupted or continuous. The subset: memory CD8+ CD45RO+ CD45RA- T cells. All receptors derive from a pool of human donors with HIV.

This clonotype came up many times. The chain employs TRBV20-1 and TRBJ2-7; 7 bases map to TRBD2. The CDR3 length is 12 residues. V shed 0 bases and J 4 bases; nucleotides not matched to a gene: 0. Germline-derived CDR1 and CDR2 are DFQATT and SNEGSKA (reference sequence). CDR3 bases: TGCAGTGCTAGAGAGCGGGAGTACGAGCAGTACTTC. It translates to CSAREREYEQYF.

Many counts were recorded for this clonotype. The CDR3 region is CASSPGTASTDTQYF. DNA for the CDR3: TGTGCCAGCAGTCCCGGGACAGCTAGCACAGATACGCAGTATTTT. This chain uses TRBV2 with TRBJ2-3; TRBD1 matches at 7 bases. V was pared by 5 bases and J by 0 bases, with 5 bases of the junction left unmatched. The germline CDR1 and CDR2 sequences are SNHLY and FYNNEI. The CDR3 length is 15 residues.

This clonotype was detected ten times or more. The chain is built from TRBV15 and TRBJ2-1; 7 positions agree with TRBD2. Trimming removed 0 bases from V and 6 bases from J; junction bases left unmatched: 8. Germline values: CDR1 LNHNV, CDR2 YYDKDF (reference sequence). The CDR3 loop spans 16 amino acids. CDR3 residues: CATSRDGGGSPNEQFF. The DNA for the CDR3 is TGTGCCACCAGCAGAGATGGGGGGGGATCCCCCAATGAGCAGTTCTTC.

There are many counts of this clonotype. The chain is built from TRBV14 and TRBJ2-7; D gene uncertain. V was pared by 0 bases and J by 0 bases, with 15 bases between. The germline gives CDR1 SGHDN, CDR2 FVKESK. CDR3 size: 17 residues. The CDR3, as DNA: TGTGCCAGCAGCCAAGATGTTATATACCCTAGCTCCTACGAGCAGTACTTC. Translation: CASSQDVIYPSSYEQYF. Combining the CDR3 with reference TRBV14 and TRBJ2-7 gives the whole variable domain EAGVTQFPSHSVIEKGQTVTLRCDPISGHDNLYWYRRVMGKEIKFLLHFVKESKQDESGMPNNRFLAERTGGTYSTLKVQPAELEDSGVYFCASSQDVIYPSSYEQYFGPGTRLTVT.

Many counts were recorded for this clonotype. The V gene is TRBV28, the J gene TRBJ1-2, with D hard to call. The CDR3 length is 14 residues. In germline, CDR1 is MDHEN, CDR2 SYDVKM. Trimming took 1 base from V and 6 from J, leaving 12 bases between them. CDR3 in DNA: TGTGCCAGCAGTTTATTGGGCAGGAAGGATGGCTACACCTTC. Protein sequence: CASSLLGRKDGYTF.

This clonotype was seen a handful of times. The genes are TRBV2 and TRBJ2-7; 9 bases match TRBD2. Germline V CDR1 and CDR2: SNHLY, FYNNEI. This CDR3 has 17 residues. The trim removed 7 bases at V and 0 bases at J, leaving 13 bases unmatched. In nucleotides, the CDR3 is TGTGCCAGCACTCAGGGAGCGGGGGGCTTCGTCTCCTACGAGCAGTACTTC. Its translation is CASTQGAGGFVSYEQYF.

The chain couples TRBV19 to TRBJ1-5; TRBD1 matches at 7 bases. The CDR3 extends over 15 amino acids. The trim removed 4 bases at V and 6 bases at J, leaving 9 bases unmatched. Germline lookup yields CDR1 LNHDA and CDR2 SQIVND (reference sequence). The CDR3, as DNA: TGTGCCAGTAGTACCACGTTGCAGGGGGGTCAGCCCCAGCATTTT. Encoded protein: CASSTTLQGGQPQHF.

The table lists this clonotype with a few counts. The V gene is TRBV6-2 or TRBV6-3, the J gene TRBJ1-1, with D maybe TRBD1 (5 bases). CDR3 length: 14 residues. The germline V gene has CDR1 MNHEY and CDR2 SVGEGT. Trimming cost V 4 bases and J 5 bases, with 14 bases left between them. The CDR3 DNA reads as TGTGCCAGCAGTTCGCAGGGATCAGGGACTGAAGCTTTCTTT. Protein: CASSSQGSGTEAFF.

This clonotype was detected ten times or more. The chain links TRBV25-1 to TRBJ1-1; D is uncertain. Per germline, CDR1 MGHDK and CDR2 SYGVNS. CDR3 size: 15 residues. Deletions cut 3 bases from V and 3 bases from J, with 14 bases between. The CDR3 DNA reads TGTGCCAGCAGTGACCATCCAACGGGCGACACTGAAGCTTTCTTT. It translates to CASSDHPTGDTEAFF.

By share, this clonotype ranks as medium-sized (0.01 to 0.1%). The V and J genes are TRBV24-1 and TRBJ2-3; D gene uncertain. The germline V gene has CDR1 KGHDR and CDR2 SFDVKD. There are 14 residues in the CDR3. Trimming took 4 bases from V and 9 from J, leaving 16 bases between them. The CDR3: CATSDRAARSTQYF. The CDR3, as DNA: TGTGCCACCAGTGACCGGGCCGCACGGAGCACGCAGTATTTT.

There are many counts of this clonotype. The V call is TRBV28, the J call TRBJ1-1; D is perhaps TRBD1 (5 bases). The CDR3 contains 14 residues. CDR1 is MDHEN and CDR2 is SYDVKM in the germline V gene. Trimming left V 3 bases short and J 1 base short, with 9 bases between. The CDR3 sequence is CASSFGTRNTEAFF. In DNA, the CDR3 is TGTGCCAGCAGTTTTGGGACGCGGAACACTGAAGCTTTCTTT.

This clonotype was detected many times. The rearrangement uses TRBV5-1 and TRBJ2-3; D gene ambiguous. V lost 0 bases and J 5 bases, leaving 16 bases between the germline ends. This CDR3 region has 16 residues. CDR1 and CDR2 (germline): SGHRS, YFSETQ. In DNA form, the CDR3 reads TGCGCCAGCAGCTTGGCCCTCGGCAAACTGGGAGATACGCAGTATTTT. Its translation is CASSLALGKLGDTQYF.

This clonotype was recorded at least ten times. V is TRBV20-1 and J is TRBJ2-7; 10 bases map to TRBD1. The trim removed 1 base at V and 2 bases at J, leaving 8 bases unmatched. Germline CDR1 and CDR2: DFQATT and SNEGSKA (reference sequence). The CDR3 spans 16 residues. This CDR3 is CSARGTGTGDAYEQYF. Written as DNA, the CDR3 is TGCAGTGCTAGAGGGACCGGGACAGGGGATGCCTACGAGCAGTACTTC.

Many counts were recorded for this clonotype. The J gene is TRBJ2-1, the V gene TRBV11-2, with D unclear. The V and J ends lost 2 bases and 7 bases respectively, with 9 bases between them. The CDR3 is 13 residues long. Germline V gene data show CDR1 as SGHAT and CDR2 as FQNNGV. CDR3 in amino acids: CASSLSSWNEQFF. In DNA, the CDR3 is TGTGCCAGCAGCTTAAGCTCCTGGAATGAGCAGTTCTTC.

This clonotype was observed at least ten times. The V call is TRBV6-1, the J call TRBJ2-3, with D unclear. Trimming left V 1 base short and J 6 bases short, with 14 bases between. Germline V lookup: CDR1 MNHNS, CDR2 SASEGT. The CDR3 is 15 residues long. The CDR3 loop reads CASSEGEEGWDTQYF. The CDR3 DNA sequence: TGTGCCAGCAGTGAAGGAGAGGAAGGATGGGATACGCAGTATTTT.

This clonotype was detected ten times or more. The rearrangement uses TRBV7-2 and TRBJ2-5; TRBD2 agrees at 10 bases. This CDR3 spans 13 amino acids. CDR1 and CDR2 (germline): SGHTA, FQGNSA. With V trimmed by 8 bases and J by 3 bases, 3 bases remained unmatched. The CDR3 reads CASLTSGEETQYF. As DNA, the CDR3 is TGTGCCAGCTTAACTAGCGGGGAAGAGACCCAGTACTTC.

This clonotype was observed at least ten times. The chain combines TRBV25-1 with TRBJ2-3, with 10 positions matching TRBD1. V was clipped by 8 bases and J by 6 bases; unmatched bases: 8. This CDR3 spans 14 amino acids. Per germline, CDR1 MGHDK and CDR2 SYGVNS. The CDR3 nucleotides read TGTGCCAGCGGGGGGACAGGGGATGTCGATACGCAGTATTTT. Amino acids: CASGGTGDVDTQYF.

This clonotype occurred many times. The J gene is TRBJ2-1, the V gene TRBV10-3; D gene ambiguous. The CDR3 has 15 residues. The V end lost 2 bases, the J end lost 0 bases, and 8 bases lay between the germline ends. Germline CDR1 reads ENHRY; CDR2 reads SYGVKD. In nucleotides, the CDR3 is TGTGCCATCAGTGAGCCGACCGGCTCCTACAATGAGCAGTTCTTC. It encodes CAISEPTGSYNEQFF.

The DNA of the CDR3 is TGTGCCAGCAGCCCTGAGGGGCTAGCGGGGGACAGGAACACCGGGGAGCTGTTTTTT. Residues: CASSPEGLAGDRNTGELFF. This chain connects TRBV4-2 to TRBJ2-2; 10 bases agree with TRBD2. This CDR3 has 19 residues. V lost 4 bases, J lost 1 base, and 12 bases stayed unmatched. Germline CDR1 is LGHNA and CDR2 is YNFKEQ.

This clonotype was seen ten or more times. The chain has TRBV6-5 and TRBJ2-1, with D perhaps TRBD2 (5 bases). CDR3 length: 13 residues. The germline V gene has CDR1 MNHEY and CDR2 SVGAGI. The ends were cut back, 4 bases at V and 9 bases at J, with 13 bases in the middle. CDR3 residues: CASSCNRGVEQFF. The CDR3 DNA sequence: TGTGCCAGCAGTTGCAATCGGGGTGTTGAGCAGTTCTTC.

This clonotype was counted ten times or more. The chain recombines TRBV25-1 with TRBJ1-6, with 10 bases aligning to TRBD1. The length of the CDR3 is 16 residues. J lost 5 bases, V lost 3 bases, and 4 bases had no gene match. Looked up from germline, CDR1 is MGHDK and CDR2 is SYGVNS. CDR3 loop: CASSDRGQGDNSPLHF. The CDR3 DNA reads TGTGCCAGCAGTGACCGAGGACAGGGGGATAATTCACCCCTCCACTTT.